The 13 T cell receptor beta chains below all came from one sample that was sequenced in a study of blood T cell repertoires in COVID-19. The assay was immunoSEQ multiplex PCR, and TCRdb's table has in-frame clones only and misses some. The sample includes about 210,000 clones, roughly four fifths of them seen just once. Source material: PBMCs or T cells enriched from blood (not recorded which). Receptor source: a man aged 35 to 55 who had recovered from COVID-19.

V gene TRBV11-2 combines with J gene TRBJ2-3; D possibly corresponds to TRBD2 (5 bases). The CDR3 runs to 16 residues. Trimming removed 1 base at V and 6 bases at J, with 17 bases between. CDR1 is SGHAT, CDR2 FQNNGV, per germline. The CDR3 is CASSLGNSGKKDTQYF. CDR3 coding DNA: TGTGCCAGCAGCTTAGGGAACTCCGGGAAGAAGGATACGCAGTATTTT. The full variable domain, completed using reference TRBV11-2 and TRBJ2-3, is EAGVAQSPRYKIIEKRQSVAFWCNPISGHATLYWYQQILGQGPKLLIQFQNNGVVDDSQLPKDRFSAERLKGVDSTLKIQPAKLEDSAVYLCASSLGNSGKKDTQYFGPGTRLTVL.

This chain's CDR3 is CASSLQGRNEQFF. For the CDR3, the DNA is TGTGCCAGCAGCTTACAGGGGCGAAATGAGCAGTTCTTC. This chain uses TRBV7-2 with TRBJ2-1; possible D gene TRBD1, 6 bases. The CDR3 extends over 13 amino acids. The V end was cut by 2 bases, the J end by 7 bases, with 9 bases between. Germline V CDR1 and CDR2: SGHTA, FQGNSA.

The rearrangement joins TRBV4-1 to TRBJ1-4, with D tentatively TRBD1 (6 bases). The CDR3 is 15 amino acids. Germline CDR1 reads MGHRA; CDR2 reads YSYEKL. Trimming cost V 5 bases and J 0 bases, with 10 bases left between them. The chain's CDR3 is CASSSRTATNEKLFF. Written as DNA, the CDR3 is TGCGCCAGCAGCTCTCGGACAGCAACTAATGAAAAACTGTTTTTT.

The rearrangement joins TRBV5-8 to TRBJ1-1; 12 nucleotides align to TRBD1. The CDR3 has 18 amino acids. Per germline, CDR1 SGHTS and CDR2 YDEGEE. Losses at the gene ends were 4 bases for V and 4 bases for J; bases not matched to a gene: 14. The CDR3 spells CASSRNSGQGARGTEAFF. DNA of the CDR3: TGTGCCAGCAGCCGAAATTCGGGACAGGGGGCGCGAGGCACTGAAGCTTTCTTT.

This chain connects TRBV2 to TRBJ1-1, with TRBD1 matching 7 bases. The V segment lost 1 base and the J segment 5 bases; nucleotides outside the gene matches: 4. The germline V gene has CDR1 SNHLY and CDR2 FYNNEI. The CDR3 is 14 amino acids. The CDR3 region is CASSEEGARTEAFF. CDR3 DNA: TGTGCCAGCAGTGAAGAGGGGGCGCGAACTGAAGCTTTCTTT.

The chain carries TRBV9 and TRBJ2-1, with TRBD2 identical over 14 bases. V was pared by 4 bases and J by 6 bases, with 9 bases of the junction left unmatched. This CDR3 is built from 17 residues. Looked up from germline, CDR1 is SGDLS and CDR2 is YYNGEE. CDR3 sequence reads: CASSRRLAGGLGNEQFF. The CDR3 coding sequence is TGTGCCAGCAGCCGGAGACTAGCGGGGGGGCTGGGCAATGAGCAGTTCTTC.

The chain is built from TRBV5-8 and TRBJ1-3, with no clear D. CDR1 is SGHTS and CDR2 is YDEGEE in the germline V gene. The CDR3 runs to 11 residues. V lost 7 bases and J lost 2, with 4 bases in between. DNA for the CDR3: TGTGCCAGCCAAACTGGAAACACCATATATTTT. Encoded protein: CASQTGNTIYF.

The CDR3 region is CASTPGQRVTEAFF. CDR3 coding DNA: TGTGCCAGTACCCCGGGCCAGAGGGTCACTGAAGCTTTCTTT. The chain combines TRBV19 with TRBJ1-1; D is undetermined. Germline loops: CDR1 LNHDA, CDR2 SQIVND (reference sequence). V was clipped by 7 bases and J by 4 bases, with 16 bases between them. The CDR3 is made up of 14 amino acids.

CDR3 in DNA: TGTGCCAGCAGTTCTCCCACGGCGGGAACCTACGAGCAGTACTTC. Translation gives CASSSPTAGTYEQYF. The chain is built from TRBV6-1 and TRBJ2-7; the D gene is possibly TRBD2 (6 bases). V was trimmed by 5 bases and J by 2 bases, leaving 16 bases between them. CDR1 and CDR2 from the germline V gene are MNHNS and SASEGT. CDR3 length: 15 residues.

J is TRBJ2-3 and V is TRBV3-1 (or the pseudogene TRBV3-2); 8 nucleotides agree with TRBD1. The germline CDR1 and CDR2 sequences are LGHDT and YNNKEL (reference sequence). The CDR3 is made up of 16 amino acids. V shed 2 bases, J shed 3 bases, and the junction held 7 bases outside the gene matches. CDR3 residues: CASSQMGQAPTDTQYF. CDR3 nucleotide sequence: TGTGCCAGCAGCCAAATGGGACAGGCTCCAACAGATACGCAGTATTTT.

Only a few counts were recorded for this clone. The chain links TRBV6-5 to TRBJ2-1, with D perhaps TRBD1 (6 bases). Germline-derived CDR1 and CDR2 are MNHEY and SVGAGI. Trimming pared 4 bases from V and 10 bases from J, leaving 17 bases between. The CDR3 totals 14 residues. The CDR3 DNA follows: TGTGCCAGCAGTTCTCTGGGGGCTACCTCCGAGCAGTTCTTC. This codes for CASSSLGATSEQFF.

The CDR3 coding sequence is TGCAGTGCTAGTCCCTCGCGGGGCAATCAGCCCCAGCATTTT. Protein product: CSASPSRGNQPQHF. This chain joins TRBV20-1 and TRBJ1-5, with D uncertain. The length of the CDR3 is 14 residues. Germline V gene sequence: CDR1 DFQATT, CDR2 SNEGSKA (reference sequence). The V end lost 3 bases, the J end lost 2 bases, and 11 bases lay between the germline ends.

Here the CDR3 reads CATSGTGDGYTF. The CDR3, as DNA: TGTGCCACCTCCGGGACAGGGGATGGCTACACCTTC. The chain has TRBV10-3 and TRBJ1-2, with 10 bases matching TRBD1. J lost 6 bases, V lost 10 bases, and 5 bases had no gene match. The CDR3 is made up of 12 amino acids. CDR1 ENHRY and CDR2 SYGVKD come from the germline V gene.